The clone carrying this T cell receptor beta chain was detected ten times or more. Its matching antigen is unknown. Unique molecular identifiers were used in preparing the TCRbeta library. TCRdb independently ran MiXCR on the PCR reads; one entry per CDR3 protein. This table has roughly 30,000 distinct CDR3 sequences, roughly 6.5% appearing once. There are 14 residues in the CDR3. V was trimmed by 5 bases and J by 2 bases, leaving 13 bases between them. Germline loops: CDR1 SEHNR, CDR2 FQNEAQ (reference sequence). This sample was taken from a study of T-cell reconstitution after alpha-beta-depleted transplantation in children. Regarding the study as a whole: Approximately two months post-transplant, alpha-beta T cells reportedly originated from several hundred expanded graft clones.

Material: peripheral blood, obtained 60 days after TCRalphabeta/CD19-depleted stem cell transplant. V gene TRBV7-9 combines with J gene TRBJ2-7; the D gene is possibly TRBD2 (6 bases). The source of this sequence is a child younger than two who had a stem cell transplant for acute myeloid leukemia, so the T cells may come from the graft donor. The CDR3 reads CASSLGGSPYEQYF. The CDR3, as DNA: TGTGCCAGCAGCCTCGGGGGATCCCCCTACGAGCAGTACTTC.